This T cell receptor beta chain derives from a study of cytomegalovirus exposure and HLA in healthy donors. About the study: The 95 to 150 validation repertoires used a platform that matched the one used for the roughly 700 first-cohort repertoires, as a later analysis reported. Study observations and caveats: Some TCR beta chains (about 170 of them) were listed as cytomegalovirus-associated. Within the 95 to 150 validation repertoires, first-cohort TCR clusters tended to co-occur, according to a later analysis.

Donors came from a validation cohort of over 100 subjects, distinct from the first 666-subject cohort. Measured with immunoSEQ multiplex PCR; TCRdb has only the in-frame clones, and not every one. The table records hundreds of thousands of clones, 90% of them present only once. On this clone: Antigen: not known.

Trimming removed 3 bases at V and 4 bases at J, with 15 bases between. Per the germline V gene, CDR1 is SQVTM and CDR2 is ANQGSEA. This CDR3 is built from 14 residues. This sequence joins TRBV29-1 and TRBJ1-2; D perhaps matches TRBD1 (5 bases). Sequencing input: PBMCs. The clonotype originates from a woman aged 30 to 39 in good health and CMV-seronegative. For the CDR3, the DNA is TGCAGCGTTGAGCCGGGACCGCTGACCTATGGCTACACCTTC. Translated: CSVEPGPLTYGYTF.